This T cell receptor (beta chain) emerged from a study of T cells in Graves' hyperthyroidism and ophthalmopathy. Overall study context: Blood was drawn when the patient was first diagnosed and still untreated.

No ophthalmopathy progression within 18 months constituted stable Graves' hyperthyroidism. Patients aged 18 to 65 with hyperthyroidism were newly diagnosed, with duration under 2 months. Notes on this clonotype: What it binds is not known.

The study's findings and limits: Ophthalmopathy and stable hyperthyroidism were told apart by a 13 V-J model.

TCR beta CDR3 regions were amplified from RNA. The HTBI set primed first-round TCR CDR3 RT-PCR. TCRdb redid the calling of the multiplex PCR reads with MiXCR, one entry per CDR3 protein. The top ten clones hold under 10% of a sample with some 720,000 distinct CDR3 sequences, around 15% of them seen once. Sequenced input: blood. The origin of this receptor is a man aged 18 to 30 with Graves' hyperthyroidism.

CDR3 in amino acids: CSARGGATRVSQNIQYF. The CDR3 DNA follows: TGCAGTGCTAGAGGGGGTGCTACTAGGGTGTCCCAAAACATTCAGTACTTC. J is TRBJ2-4 and V is TRBV20-1; D perhaps matches TRBD2 (5 bases). Germline values: CDR1 DFQATT, CDR2 SNEGSKA (reference sequence). This CDR3 has 17 amino acids. V lost 1 base and J 5 bases, leaving 21 bases between the germline ends.